The entry below describes one T cell receptor beta chain. Either two negative PCRs, clearance, or symptom resolution qualified Cohort 3 donors as recovered. Here immunoSEQ multiplex PCR was the method, and the copy in TCRdb shows in-frame clones only, minus some. The top ten hold 3% to 4% of the sample, which has 200,000 to 250,000 clones, over 75% seen once. CDR1 is SGHNT, CDR2 YYREEE, per germline (reference sequence). V gave up 5 bases and J gave up 4 bases; unmatched junction bases: 5. The CDR3 is 13 residues long. This sample was taken from a study of blood T cell repertoires in COVID-19. The overall study: The United States, Italy and Spain supplied acute and convalescent COVID-19 samples. From T cells, B-cell-depleted T cells, or PBMCs came the material, which was cDNA or gDNA.

The specimen was PBMCs or T cells enriched from blood (not recorded which). The receptor comes from a woman aged 60 to 75 who had recovered from COVID-19. The chain links TRBV5-4 to TRBJ1-1; 7 positions agree with TRBD1. The CDR3 protein is CASSKTGPTEAFF. The CDR3 DNA reads as TGTGCCAGCAGTAAGACAGGGCCCACTGAAGCTTTCTTT.